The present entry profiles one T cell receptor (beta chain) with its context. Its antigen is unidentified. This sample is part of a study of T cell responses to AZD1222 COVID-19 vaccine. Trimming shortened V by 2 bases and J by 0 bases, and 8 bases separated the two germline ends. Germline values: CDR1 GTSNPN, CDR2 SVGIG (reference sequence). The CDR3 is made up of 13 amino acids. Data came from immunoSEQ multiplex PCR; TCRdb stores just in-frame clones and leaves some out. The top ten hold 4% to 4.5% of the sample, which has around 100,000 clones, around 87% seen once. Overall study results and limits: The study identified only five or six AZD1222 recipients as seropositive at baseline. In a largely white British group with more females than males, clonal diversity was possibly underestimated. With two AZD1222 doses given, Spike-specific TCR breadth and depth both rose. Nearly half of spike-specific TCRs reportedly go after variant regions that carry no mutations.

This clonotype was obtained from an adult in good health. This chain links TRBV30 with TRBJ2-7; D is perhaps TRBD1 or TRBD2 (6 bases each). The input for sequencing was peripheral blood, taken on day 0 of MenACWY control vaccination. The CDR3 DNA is TGTGCCTGGAGTCCGGGGGCCTCCTACGAGCAGTACTTC. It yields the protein CAWSPGASYEQYF. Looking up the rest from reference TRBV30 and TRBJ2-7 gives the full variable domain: SQTIHQWPATLVQPVGSPLSLECTVEGTSNPNLYWYRQAAGRGLQLLFYSVGIGQISSEVPQNLSASRPQDRQFILSSKKLLLSDSGFYLCAWSPGASYEQYFGPGTRLTVT.